Presented here are 8 T cell receptor beta chains from one specimen sequenced in a study of blood T cell repertoires in COVID-19. Clones were read by immunoSEQ multiplex PCR, and TCRdb kept only the in-frame ones, dropping some. The repertoire holds 210,000 or so clones, with approximately 80% as singletons. The sample taken for sequencing was PBMCs or T cells enriched from blood (not recorded which). The receptors stem from a woman aged 45-59 years with acute COVID-19.

The chain couples TRBV6-2 or TRBV6-3 to TRBJ2-3; TRBD2 is a possible D gene (5 bases). The CDR3 covers 13 residues. Between the trimmed V and J ends, which lost 5 bases and 1 base, there was a span of 7 bases. CDR1 and CDR2 (germline): MNHEY, SVGEGT. The CDR3 DNA sequence: TGTGCCAGCAGTCAAGCGGGCACAGATACGCAGTATTTT. Translating gives CASSQAGTDTQYF.

The chain uses TRBV6-2 or TRBV6-3 and TRBJ2-2, with TRBD1 matching 8 bases. V was pared by 5 bases and J by 0 bases, with 5 bases of the junction left unmatched. The CDR3 has 16 residues. CDR1 and CDR2 from the germline V gene are MNHEY and SVGEGT. The CDR3 region has the DNA TGTGCCAGCAGTAGGGACAGGCGCGCGAACACCGGGGAGCTGTTTTTT. This sequence encodes CASSRDRRANTGELFF.

In DNA, the CDR3 is TGCGCCAGCAGCTTGGCAAAAGGGACTAGCGGAGATCTAGCCAAAAACATTCAGTACTTC. Protein product: CASSLAKGTSGDLAKNIQYF. The chain links TRBV5-1 to TRBJ2-4; 11 nucleotides match TRBD2. This CDR3 contains 20 residues. The germline V gene has CDR1 SGHRS and CDR2 YFSETQ. V dropped 0 bases and J dropped 0; count of bases not matched to a gene: 11.

The chain combines TRBV6-5 with TRBJ2-1, with a weak D call TRBD2 (6 bases). CDR1 is MNHEY, CDR2 SVGAGI, per germline. The CDR3 is 15 residues long. Trimming removed 0 bases from V and 7 bases from J, with 13 bases in between. CDR3 sequence (DNA): TGTGCCAGCAGTTACTCGGGAGGCCATACGAATGAGCAGTTCTTC. Amino acid sequence: CASSYSGGHTNEQFF.

The V gene is TRBV29-1, the J gene TRBJ1-2, with TRBD1 matching 9 bases. The CDR3 loop spans 13 amino acids. In germline, CDR1 is SQVTM, CDR2 ANQGSEA. The J segment lost 6 bases and the V segment lost 8 bases, leaving 10 bases of the junction unmatched. CDR3 DNA sequence: TGCAGCACCTGGACAGGGGCAGATGATGGCTACACCTTC. Translation gives CSTWTGADDGYTF.

This clone was seen more than once but under ten times. The chain employs TRBV19 and TRBJ1-2; maybe TRBD1 (5 bases). CDR3 length: 14 amino acids. The germline V and J ends were trimmed by 8 bases and 8 bases, with 21 bases remaining between them. Germline values: CDR1 LNHDA, CDR2 SQIVND (reference sequence). CDR3 sequence reads: CASARGSFEGGYTF. DNA of the CDR3: TGTGCCAGTGCACGGGGGTCCTTTGAGGGGGGCTACACCTTC.

The gene calls are TRBV18 and TRBJ2-3; no definite D call. The CDR3 runs to 15 residues. Per the germline V gene, CDR1 is KGHSH and CDR2 is LQKENI. V shed 2 bases and J shed 1 base, with 10 bases lying between them. The CDR3 nucleotides are TGTGCCAGCTCACCATTCGGTACCCGCACAGATACGCAGTATTTT. It yields the protein CASSPFGTRTDTQYF. The full variable domain, completed using reference TRBV18 and TRBJ2-3, is NAGVMQNPRHLVRRRGQEARLRCSPMKGHSHVYWYRQLPEEGLKFMVYLQKENIIDESGMPKERFSAEFPKEGPSILRIQQVVRGDSAAYFCASSPFGTRTDTQYFGPGTRLTVL.

The chain employs TRBV20-1 and TRBJ2-7; D unresolved. Germline V gene sequence: CDR1 DFQATT, CDR2 SNEGSKA (reference sequence). The CDR3 extends over 10 amino acids. Trimming left V 2 bases short and J 4 bases short, with 3 bases between. The CDR3 spells CSARQYEQYF. CDR3 in DNA: TGCAGTGCTAGACAGTACGAGCAGTACTTC.